The subject of this entry is one TCR beta chain. Its antigen is as yet unknown. Indicated treatment: roughly 11-day PBMC culture with coronavirus spike peptide pools or control peptides (ViraFEST assay). The ViraFEST method relied on peptide pools to expand antigen-specific T cells, followed by TCR sequencing. PCR-confirmed positives ranged from March to December 2020, preceding US Alpha, Beta and Delta variants. The V end lost 6 bases, the J end lost 0 bases, and 23 bases lay between the germline ends. The CDR3 is 18 amino acids. The germline gives CDR1 SGHTS, CDR2 YDEGEE. The data derive from a study of vaccination and CD4 T cells after COVID-19. Turning to the study itself: Spike peptides, overlapping and drawn from SARS-CoV-2, HCoV-NL63, HCoV-OC43 and HCoV-229E, were used to stimulate cells.

Scientists ran DNA taken from cultured CD4+ T cells through the Oncomine TCR Beta short-read assay for sequencing. In TCRdb, the PCR reads were re-called with MiXCR into one record per CDR3 protein. Here the sample spans some 9,100 distinct CDR3 sequences, around three fifths being singletons. Sequenced sample: CD4+ T cells from blood, cultured in vitro. This chain uses TRBV5-8 with TRBJ2-3; D might be TRBD1 or TRBD2, each matching 5 bases. The clonotype was recovered from a human donor who had recovered from COVID-19. The CDR3 nucleotides read TGTGCCAGCAACCTTGGATTCAGAGGGGCCGCGAGCACAGATACGCAGTATTTT. Translating it yields CASNLGFRGAASTDTQYF.